The next 17 T cell receptor beta chains were all read from a single sample in a study of type 1 and type 2 diabetes patients. PCR was run on genomic DNA. Amplification of the beta chain CDR3 used 30 forward and 13 reverse multiplex primers. One entry per CDR3 protein, called by TCRdb with MiXCR from the multiplex PCR reads. The data show under 300,000 distinct CDR3 sequences, with more than 40% seen just once and 12% to 15% held by the top ten. Input material: peripheral blood mononuclear cells (PBMCs). These receptors were obtained from a young man with type 2 diabetes.

The chain carries TRBV7-3 and TRBJ2-7; 7 bases match TRBD1. The germline V gene encodes CDR1 SGHTA and CDR2 FQGTGA. This CDR3 is built from 15 residues. V dropped 3 bases and J dropped 2; count of bases not matched to a gene: 7. The CDR3 region is CASSFGRQGPYEQYF. The CDR3 bases are TGTGCCAGCAGCTTTGGACGACAGGGCCCCTACGAGCAGTACTTC.

The chain employs TRBV2 and TRBJ2-1, with D perhaps TRBD1 (5 bases). With 1 base removed from V and 3 bases from J, the gap between germline ends came to 10 bases. From germline, CDR1 is SNHLY and CDR2 FYNNEI. This CDR3 comprises 15 residues. This chain's CDR3 is CASSEGRRVYNEQFF. As DNA, the CDR3 is TGTGCCAGCAGTGAAGGGCGCAGGGTCTACAATGAGCAGTTCTTC. The full variable domain, completed using reference TRBV2 and TRBJ2-1, is EPEVTQTPSHQVTQMGQEVILRCVPISNHLYFYWYRQILGQKVEFLVSFYNNEISEKSEIFDDQFSVERPDGSNFTLKIRSTKLEDSAMYFCASSEGRRVYNEQFFGPGTRLTVL.

This clonotype was detected only a few times. The chain combines TRBV7-9 with TRBJ1-6, with D possibly being TRBD1 (5 bases). CDR3 size: 13 residues. Per germline, CDR1 SEHNR and CDR2 FQNEAQ (reference sequence). V was shortened by 6 bases and J by 10 bases, with 13 bases between the two germline ends. DNA for the CDR3: TGTGCCAGCAGACACAAGAAGGGGTCACCCCTCCACTTT. Translated: CASRHKKGSPLHF.

The chain combines TRBV9 with TRBJ2-1; TRBD1 aligns across 10 bases. In germline, CDR1 is SGDLS, CDR2 YYNGEE. The CDR3 is made up of 14 amino acids. V shed 7 bases, J shed 7 bases, and the junction held 8 bases outside the gene matches. The CDR3: CASPRDRGSNEQFF. The CDR3 DNA reads as TGTGCCAGCCCCCGGGACAGGGGAAGTAATGAGCAGTTCTTC.

This clonotype was seen once. The chain is built from TRBV7-8 and TRBJ1-6, with D hard to call. The V gene's germline CDR1 is SGHVS and CDR2 FQNEAQ. The ends were cut back, 5 bases at V and 8 bases at J, with 22 bases in the middle. This CDR3 is 17 amino acids long. The CDR3 bases are TGTGCCAGCAGCCAAATACCGAAGGGAGGAAGTTATTCACCCCTCCACTTT. It specifies CASSQIPKGGSYSPLHF.

The chain has TRBV7-2 and TRBJ1-2; D gene ambiguous. Germline values: CDR1 SGHTA, CDR2 FQGNSA. This CDR3 region has 12 residues. The germline V and J ends were trimmed by 5 bases and 10 bases, with 14 bases remaining between them. The CDR3 here is CASSPLGHDYTF. In DNA form, the CDR3 reads TGTGCCAGCAGCCCCCTGGGTCATGACTACACCTTC.

In DNA, the CDR3 is TGTGCCAGCAGTGACGAGGGCAGTGAAAAACTGTTTTTT. Amino acids: CASSDEGSEKLFF. The rearrangement joins TRBV2 to TRBJ1-4, with D uncertain. The CDR3 contains 13 residues. Germline V lookup: CDR1 SNHLY, CDR2 FYNNEI. The V gene lost 3 bases and the J gene lost 7 bases, with 9 bases spanning the gap.

This rearrangement joins TRBV7-8 to TRBJ1-2; possible D gene TRBD1, 6 bases. V gave up 2 bases and J gave up 5 bases, with 12 bases separating them. The CDR3 loop spans 14 amino acids. Germline CDR1 and CDR2: SGHVS and FQNEAQ. The CDR3 loop reads CASSLTHREYGYTF. In DNA, the CDR3 is TGTGCCAGCAGCTTAACGCACAGGGAGTATGGCTACACCTTC.

This clonotype occurred a few times. This chain links TRBV29-1 with TRBJ2-7; TRBD1 matches 8 bases. The CDR3 length is 14 residues. The V gene's germline CDR1 is SQVTM and CDR2 ANQGSEA. V trimming: 7 bases; J trimming: 0 bases; junction bases outside the gene matches: 8. The CDR3 DNA follows: TGCAGCGGTGACAGGGGCCTAAGCTCCTACGAGCAGTACTTC. Translating it yields CSGDRGLSSYEQYF.

The chain employs TRBV4-3 and TRBJ2-3; 7 bases line up with TRBD2. The V segment lost 1 base and the J segment 0 bases; nucleotides outside the gene matches: 4. The CDR3 contains 16 residues. Germline CDR1 is LGHNA and CDR2 is YSLEER. CDR3 sequence reads: CASSQVAGSSTDTQYF. Written as DNA, the CDR3 is TGCGCCAGCAGCCAAGTAGCGGGTTCTAGCACAGATACGCAGTATTTT.

Remarks on this clonotype: The final CDR3 position lacks the conserved phenylalanine or tryptophan, pointing to a likely read error. This chain uses TRBV2 with TRBJ2-1; D unclear. Germline loops: CDR1 SNHLY, CDR2 FYNNEI. The CDR3 is made up of 13 amino acids. V was trimmed by 5 bases and J by 10 bases, leaving 15 bases between them. Here the CDR3 DNA reads TGTGCCAGCAGTCCGACTGTAATACGGGAGCAGTTCTCC. Translating it yields CASSPTVIREQFS.

The CDR3 sequence: CASTETHNQPQHF. For the CDR3, the DNA is TGTGCCAGCACCGAGACACACAATCAGCCCCAGCATTTT. V gene TRBV28 combines with J gene TRBJ1-5; D call uncertain. The CDR3 loop spans 13 amino acids. Germline CDR1 MDHEN, CDR2 SYDVKM. The V and J ends lost 7 bases and 3 bases respectively, with 10 bases between them.

The chain links TRBV19 to TRBJ2-7, with D possibly matching TRBD1 (6 bases). Between the trimmed V and J ends, which lost 2 bases and 3 bases, there was a span of 14 bases. The CDR3 has 15 residues. The germline V gene has CDR1 LNHDA and CDR2 SQIVND (reference sequence). The CDR3: CASSIFSGVGYEQYF. The CDR3 nucleotides read TGTGCCAGTAGTATATTTTCAGGGGTAGGCTACGAGCAGTACTTC.

The genes are TRBV25-1 and TRBJ2-7, with D unresolved. This CDR3 spans 14 amino acids. V was shortened by 1 base and J by 2 bases, with 9 bases between the two germline ends. Germline V lookup: CDR1 MGHDK, CDR2 SYGVNS. As DNA, the CDR3 is TGTGCCAGCAGTGAATTCGACATCGCCTACGAGCAGTACTTC. This codes for CASSEFDIAYEQYF.

This clonotype was counted a few times. This rearrangement joins TRBV6-5 to TRBJ2-7; D unresolved. CDR3 length: 12 residues. CDR1 and CDR2 from the germline V gene are MNHEY and SVGAGI. Trimming took off 6 bases at V and 3 bases at J, with 9 bases between the two ends. As DNA, the CDR3 is TGTGCCAGCAGCCCGAATGGCTACGAGCAGTACTTC. It specifies CASSPNGYEQYF.

The rearrangement links TRBV7-2 to TRBJ1-5, with TRBD1 matching 8 bases. CDR3 length: 15 residues. CDR1 and CDR2 from the germline V gene are SGHTA and FQGNSA. Trimming cost V 6 bases and J 0 bases; bases outside gene matches: 4. The CDR3 DNA sequence: TGTGCCAGCAGTATGGACAGGGCTAGCAATCAGCCCCAGCATTTT. This encodes CASSMDRASNQPQHF.

As for this clonotype: Because the CDR3 is missing its conserved closing phenylalanine or tryptophan, this is likely a read error. This sequence joins TRBV27 and TRBJ1-6, with 7 bases matching TRBD1. Germline trimming cut 5 bases from V and 10 bases from J; bases unmatched to any gene: 11. The CDR3 length is 15 residues. Germline assignment: CDR1 MNHEY and CDR2 SMNVEV (reference sequence). The chain's CDR3 is CASSARQGMYSPLHS. CDR3 DNA sequence: TGTGCCAGCAGTGCCCGACAGGGAATGTACTCACCCCTCCACTCT.